This T cell receptor (beta chain) was found in a study of blood T cell repertoires in COVID-19. This CDR3 has 14 amino acids. CDR1 and CDR2 from the germline V gene are SQVTM and ANQGSEA. V was shortened by 4 bases and J by 0 bases, with 11 bases between the two germline ends. Measured with immunoSEQ multiplex PCR; TCRdb has only the in-frame clones, and not every one. The sample records roughly 65,000 clones, about nine tenths being singletons. The sequencing sample was made of peripheral blood. This TCR was sampled from a man aged 55 to 70 with acute or convalescent COVID-19. The rearrangement joins TRBV29-1 to TRBJ2-3; D uncertain. CDR3 sequence: CSVGAKSSTDTQYF. The CDR3 DNA is TGCAGCGTTGGGGCCAAATCTAGCACAGATACGCAGTATTTT.